This TCR beta chain is from a study of OX40 agonist ivuxolimab in advanced cancers. Whole-study findings and limits: More expanded clones were found, on average, in CD8+ than in CD4+ T cells.

For this clone: Its antigen is not identified.

Assay: immunoSEQ multiplex PCR; the TCRdb copy retains only in-frame clones and omits some. The data hold tens of thousands of clones, with approximately 90% observed a single time. V was pared by 6 bases and J by 6 bases, with 18 bases between. Germline lookup yields CDR1 KGHSH and CDR2 LQKENI. CDR3 length equals 15 residues. The clonotype originates from an adult with an advanced solid tumor such as melanoma, head and neck, liver or kidney cancer. Specimen: CD4+ or CD8+ T cells sorted from blood, collected in a trial of the OX40 agonist ivuxolimab. The gene calls are TRBV18 and TRBJ1-5; D uncertain. The CDR3 DNA is TGTGCCAGCTCCGTTACCGCGGATTCAGGTCAGCCCCAGCATTTT. It specifies CASSVTADSGQPQHF.